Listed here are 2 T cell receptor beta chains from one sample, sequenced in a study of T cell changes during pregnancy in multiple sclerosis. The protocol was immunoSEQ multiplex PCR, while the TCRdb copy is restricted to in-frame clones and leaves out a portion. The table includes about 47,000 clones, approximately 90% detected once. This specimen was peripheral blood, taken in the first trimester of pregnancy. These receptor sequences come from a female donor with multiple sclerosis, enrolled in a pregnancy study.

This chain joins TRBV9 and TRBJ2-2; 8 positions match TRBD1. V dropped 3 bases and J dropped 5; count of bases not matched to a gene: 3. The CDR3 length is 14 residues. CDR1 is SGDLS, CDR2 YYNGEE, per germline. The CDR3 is CASSAGGWTGELFF. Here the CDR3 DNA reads TGTGCCAGCAGCGCAGGGGGCTGGACCGGGGAGCTGTTTTTT.

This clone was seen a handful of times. CDR3 nucleotide sequence: TGTGCCAGCAGCTTGCGATGGGCAGGGATGTATGGCTACACCTTC. Amino acids: CASSLRWAGMYGYTF. The chain is built from TRBV5-6 and TRBJ1-2; perhaps TRBD1 as D (5 bases). CDR1 SGHDT and CDR2 YYEEEE come from the germline V gene. The CDR3 extends over 15 amino acids. Trimming shortened V by 1 base and J by 5 bases, and 15 bases separated the two germline ends.